This T cell receptor (beta chain) was found in a study of control samples from healthy donors and cancer patients. Sequenced by immunoSEQ multiplex PCR; TCRdb stores in-frame clones only, minus some. The data contain over 150,000 clones, roughly 94% of them singletons. V trimming: 8 bases; J trimming: 3 bases; junction bases outside the gene matches: 9. Germline CDR1 reads LGHNA; CDR2 reads YSLEER. The length of the CDR3 is 15 residues. Sequencing was performed on blood. This chain uses TRBV4-3 with TRBJ1-4; the match to TRBD1 covers 7 bases. This TCR came from a woman in her late teens or twenties in good health. Here the CDR3 DNA reads TGCGCCAGCTCCCCTTGGCAGGGGGCTAATGAAAAACTGTTTTTT. This encodes CASSPWQGANEKLFF.